This is a list of T cell receptor beta chains from one sample in a study of molecular identifiers for immune sequencing clone quantification. TCRdb re-analysed the PCR reads in MiXCR, keeping a single row per CDR3 protein. The table records roughly 93,000 distinct CDR3 sequences, 15% to 20% of them present only once. The sample taken for sequencing was naive CD8+ T cells from blood, with Jurkat cell RNA spiked in. These receptor sequences come from a human donor in good health. Some libraries in this study had Jurkat cell RNA spiked in. Each CDR3 is given with its conserved first and last residue. The order of the fields is V gene, clone size, J gene, D gene, CDR3 DNA, CDR3 protein. A D gene is named only where the DNA matches it firmly. Rows may omit the clone size; those that give it use once, few, many or a size class.

TRBV12-3/TRBV12-4	many	TRBJ2-7	NA	TGTGCCAGCAGTCCCCGACCCCGGGACTACGAGCAGTACTTC	CASSPRPRDYEQYF
TRBV7-9	NA	TRBJ2-1	TRBD2	TGTGCCAGCAGCTCAACTAGCGGGGGGCCCAATGAGCAGTTCTTC	CASSSTSGGPNEQFF
TRBV4-3	many	TRBJ2-2	TRBD2	TGCGCCAGCAGCCAAGAACGGGAAATTAGCGGGAGCTTATGGACCGGGGAGCTGTTTTTT	CASSQEREISGSLWTGELFF
TRBV12-3/TRBV12-4	many	TRBJ2-3	NA	TGTGCCAGCAGTAGGTGGGCAACAGATACGCAGTATTTT	CASSRWATDTQYF
TRBV10-3	many	TRBJ2-7	NA	TGTGCCATCAGTGAGTCTCCAGCGGGCACAAGGAGCTCCTACGAGCAGTACTTC	CAISESPAGTRSSYEQYF
TRBV6-5	NA	TRBJ1-1	NA	TGTGCCAGCAGTTACGGGGGAAACACTGAAGCTTTCTTT	CASSYGGNTEAFF
TRBV27	many	TRBJ2-3	TRBD1	TGTGCCAGCAGTATGGGACAGGGTCCAGATACGCAGTATTTT	CASSMGQGPDTQYF
TRBV7-2	many	TRBJ2-1	TRBD2	TGTGCCAGCAGCTTAGCGCCGCTAGCGGGGGCTTACAATGAGCAGTTCTTC	CASSLAPLAGAYNEQFF
TRBV5-5	many	TRBJ2-3	TRBD2	TGTGCCAGCACCGTTGGGTATGGGGGGGCAGATACGCAGTATTTT	CASTVGYGGADTQYF
TRBV7-9	many	TRBJ2-1	NA	TGTGCCAGCAGCTTTGGGGCGAGTGAGCAGTTCTTC	CASSFGASEQFF
TRBV14	many	TRBJ2-7	NA	TGTGCCAGCAGCACGGGGACCTACGAGCAGTACTTC	CASSTGTYEQYF
TRBV7-6	many	TRBJ1-4	TRBD1	TGTGCCAGCAGCTTAGGGGCAGGGGGGAGTGAAAAACTGTTTTTT	CASSLGAGGSEKLFF
TRBV29-1	many	TRBJ2-1	TRBD1	TGCAGCATCGGACAGGGCTCCTACAATGAGCAGTTCTTC	CSIGQGSYNEQFF
TRBV19	many	TRBJ1-5	NA	TGTGCCAGTAGTATTTACTCAACGGGTCAGCCCCAGCATTTT	CASSIYSTGQPQHF
TRBV3-1	many	TRBJ2-3	NA	TGTGCCAGCAGCCAAGATAGAGGTCCTACTTTGGATACGCAGTATTTT	CASSQDRGPTLDTQYF
TRBV12-3/TRBV12-4	many	TRBJ1-2	TRBD1	TGTGCCAGCAGTGCACGGGACAGGGACCAGCATGGCTACACCTTC	CASSARDRDQHGYTF
TRBV19	NA	TRBJ2-1	NA	TGTGCCAGTAGTATCGGGCTCGGTAGGGTCTATGAGCAGTTCTTC	CASSIGLGRVYEQFF
TRBV11-2	many	TRBJ1-5	NA	TGTGCCAGCAGCTTAGAGGGGAACTATAATCAGCCCCAGCATTTT	CASSLEGNYNQPQHF
TRBV11-2	few	TRBJ1-1	NA	TGTGCCAGCAGCTTACTGAGTGGCAGGGGCGGTGAAGCTTTCTTT	CASSLLSGRGGEAFF
TRBV6-2/TRBV6-3	many	TRBJ2-3	NA	TGTGCCAGCAGTTATGCCGCAGATACGCAGTATTTT	CASSYAADTQYF
TRBV7-9	NA	TRBJ1-4	NA	TGTGCCAGCAGCCCTGGTGGGGGAAATGAAAAACTGTTTTTT	CASSPGGGNEKLFF
TRBV2	many	TRBJ1-2	NA	TGTGCCAGCAGTGGTGGTGTGGCAGGGAAGCATGGCTACACCTTC	CASSGGVAGKHGYTF
TRBV12-5	many	TRBJ2-2	NA	TGTGCTAGTGGTTTGGTCTCTGGGGAGCTGTTTTTT	CASGLVSGELFF
TRBV20-1	NA	TRBJ2-7	TRBD2	TGCAGTGCTAGAGACCTAGCGGACCCCCTTATAGACGAGCAGTACTTC	CSARDLADPLIDEQYF
TRBV27	many	TRBJ1-1	NA	TGTGCCAGCAGTTTACGAGGGGGGGCTCCAGCTTTCTTT	CASSLRGGAPAFF
TRBV7-2	many	TRBJ1-3	TRBD1	TGTGCCAGCACCCCTCTCGGGACAGGGATAGGTCGTGGAAACACCATATATTTT	CASTPLGTGIGRGNTIYF
TRBV19	many	TRBJ2-2	TRBD1	TGTGCCAGTAGTGTACAGGGGCGCACCGGGGAGCTGTTTTTT	CASSVQGRTGELFF
TRBV6-5	many	TRBJ2-3	TRBD1	TGTGCCAGCAGTTTCGGGACAGGGGGCGATACGCAGTATTTT	CASSFGTGGDTQYF
TRBV5-4	many	TRBJ1-1	NA	TGTGCCAGCAGCCCTGCCGCGTACGACACTGAAGCTTTCTTT	CASSPAAYDTEAFF
TRBV6-2/TRBV6-3	many	TRBJ1-1	NA	TGTGCCAGCAGAGGTTCAGGTGAAGCTTTCTTT	CASRGSGEAFF
TRBV30	many	TRBJ2-2	NA	TGTGCCTGGGAGAGAGGGGAGCTGTTTTTT	CAWERGELFF
TRBV28	many	TRBJ2-4	TRBD1	TGTGCCAGCACTGAGGGGGCGGGTTGGAACATTCAGTACTTC	CASTEGAGWNIQYF
TRBV19	many	TRBJ2-3	NA	TGTGCCTCCAGGAGGAGGGTCATCGGTAGCACAGATACGCAGTATTTT	CASRRRVIGSTDTQYF
TRBV5-4	many	TRBJ1-2	TRBD1	TGTGCCAGCAGCTTTGGCCCAGGGACAGGGCTGGAGTATGGCTACACCTTC	CASSFGPGTGLEYGYTF
TRBV6-2/TRBV6-3	many	TRBJ1-5	TRBD1	TGTGCCAGCAGCGAAGCGTGGGACAGAAAGCTCGGGTCTAGCAATCAGCCCCAGCATTTT	CASSEAWDRKLGSSNQPQHF
TRBV27	many	TRBJ1-2	NA	TGTGCCAGCAGTTTTACAGGGAGAGATGGCTACACCTTC	CASSFTGRDGYTF
TRBV6-1	many	TRBJ2-7	TRBD1	TGTGCCAGCAGAGGAACCGGGACAGAGTACGAGCAGTACTTC	CASRGTGTEYEQYF
TRBV13	many	TRBJ2-7	NA	TGTGCCAGCAGCTTAGGTTGGGGTTCCGGCTACGAGCAGTACTTC	CASSLGWGSGYEQYF
TRBV20-1	many	TRBJ2-3	TRBD2	TGCAGTGCTGGAGAAGGACTAGCGGGGCCCTTCACAGATACGCAGTATTTT	CSAGEGLAGPFTDTQYF
TRBV9	many	TRBJ1-2	NA	TGTGCCAGCAGCGTAGAAGTAGGGCTCCGCTATGGCTACACCTTC	CASSVEVGLRYGYTF
TRBV4-3	many	TRBJ1-1	NA	TGCGCCAGCAGCCAGCAGACATGGATGAACACTGAAGCTTTCTTT	CASSQQTWMNTEAFF
TRBV12-3/TRBV12-4	many	TRBJ2-7	NA	TGTGCCAGCAATGGTAGGCTAGGTCTCTACGAGCAGTACTTC	CASNGRLGLYEQYF
TRBV7-9	many	TRBJ2-3	TRBD2	TGTGCCAGCAGCTTAGGGGACTACCCTCCCACAGATACGCAGTATTTT	CASSLGDYPPTDTQYF
TRBV5-4	many	TRBJ2-3	NA	TGTGCCAGCAGCTTCCGGACAGATACGCAGTATTTT	CASSFRTDTQYF
TRBV12-3/TRBV12-4	many	TRBJ2-1	NA	NA	CASSSSGQGFNEQFF
TRBV10-3	many	TRBJ2-3	TRBD2	TGTGCCACTCTAGCGGGACCCACAGATACGCAGTATTTT	CATLAGPTDTQYF
TRBV7-6	many	TRBJ1-6	TRBD1	TGTGCCAGCAGCCCAAGAATGGACAGGGATTCACCCCTCCACTTT	CASSPRMDRDSPLHF
TRBV27	many	TRBJ2-7	TRBD1	TGTGCCAGCAGTTTGAGGGGGCGCTCCTACGAGCAGTACTTC	CASSLRGRSYEQYF
TRBV19	many	TRBJ1-5	TRBD1	TGTGCCAGTAGTACCGACAGGGGACGGGGCAATCAGCCCCAGCATTTT	CASSTDRGRGNQPQHF
TRBV6-2/TRBV6-3	many	TRBJ2-7	TRBD2	TGTGCCAGCAGTTACTCGACTAGCGGGGGGTATTCCTACGAGCAGTACTTC	CASSYSTSGGYSYEQYF
TRBV20-1	many	TRBJ2-7	TRBD2	TGCAGTGCTAGCTGGCTAGCGGGCTACGAGCAGTACTTC	CSASWLAGYEQYF
TRBV10-3	many	TRBJ1-2	NA	TGTGCCATCAGCCTTCGCCCGGGACCGAGTTCCGGCTACACCTTC	CAISLRPGPSSGYTF
TRBV30	NA	TRBJ2-7	NA	TGTGCCTGGAGTGTACTCTGGGGTTCCTACGAGCAGTACTTC	CAWSVLWGSYEQYF
TRBV4-1	many	TRBJ1-1	NA	TGCGCCAGCAGCCAAGGACGTGTCGAGCCTGAAGCTTTCTTT	CASSQGRVEPEAFF
TRBV7-9	many	TRBJ2-3	NA	TGTGCCAGCAGCTCCATGGATCCCTACCCCCGGGGAGATACGCAGTATTTT	CASSSMDPYPRGDTQYF
TRBV3-1	NA	TRBJ2-1	TRBD2	TGTGCCAGCAGCCCAAGGACTAGCGGGGGCCCCATCTACAATGAGCAGTTCTTC	CASSPRTSGGPIYNEQFF
TRBV7-9	few	TRBJ1-5	NA	TGTGCCAGCAGCTTAGTCGGATCCTCCAATCGGCCCCAGCATTTT	CASSLVGSSNRPQHF
TRBV4-3	many	TRBJ2-1	NA	TGCGCCAGCAGCCAAGATCTGGGCAGGGACTACAATGAGCAGTTCTTC	CASSQDLGRDYNEQFF
TRBV9	many	TRBJ1-1	NA	TGTGCCAGCAGCGCCGGAGGGGACGACACTGAAGCTTTCTTT	CASSAGGDDTEAFF
TRBV30	many	TRBJ2-1	TRBD2	TGTGCCTGGAGTTTTGAACTAGCGACTAATGAGCAGTTCTTC	CAWSFELATNEQFF